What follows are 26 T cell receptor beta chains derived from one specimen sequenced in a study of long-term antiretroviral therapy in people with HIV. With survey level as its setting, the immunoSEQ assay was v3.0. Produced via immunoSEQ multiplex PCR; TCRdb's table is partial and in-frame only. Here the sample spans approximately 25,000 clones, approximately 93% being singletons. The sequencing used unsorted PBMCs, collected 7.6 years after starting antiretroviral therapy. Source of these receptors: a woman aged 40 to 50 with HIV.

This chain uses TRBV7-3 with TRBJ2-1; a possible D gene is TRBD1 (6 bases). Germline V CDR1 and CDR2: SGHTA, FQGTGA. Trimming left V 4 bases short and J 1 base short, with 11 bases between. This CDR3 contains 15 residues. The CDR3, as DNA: TGTGCCAGCAGCTCGACAGGCAGTTCCTACAATGAGCAGTTCTTC. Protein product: CASSSTGSSYNEQFF.

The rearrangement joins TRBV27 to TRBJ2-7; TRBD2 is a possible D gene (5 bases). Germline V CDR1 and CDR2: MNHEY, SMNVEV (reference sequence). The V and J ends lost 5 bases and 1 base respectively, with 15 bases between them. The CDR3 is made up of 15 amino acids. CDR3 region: CASSSLRAKSYEQYF. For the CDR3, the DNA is TGTGCCAGCAGTAGTCTGCGGGCAAAATCCTACGAGCAGTACTTC.

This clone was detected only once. The CDR3 protein is CASSLQGSRRAFF. Written as DNA, the CDR3 is TGTGCCAGCAGTTTACAGGGAAGCCGGAGAGCTTTCTTT. V and J are TRBV27 and TRBJ1-1, with D perhaps matching TRBD1 (5 bases). The CDR3 runs 13 residues. Trimming removed 2 bases from V and 10 bases from J, with 14 bases in between. Germline assignment: CDR1 MNHEY and CDR2 SMNVEV (reference sequence).

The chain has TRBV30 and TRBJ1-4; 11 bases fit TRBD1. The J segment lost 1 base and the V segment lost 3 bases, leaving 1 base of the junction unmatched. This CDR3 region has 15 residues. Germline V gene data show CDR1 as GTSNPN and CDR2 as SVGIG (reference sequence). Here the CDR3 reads CAWRDRGRTNEKLFF. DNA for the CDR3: TGTGCCTGGAGGGACAGGGGGCGAACTAATGAAAAACTGTTTTTT.

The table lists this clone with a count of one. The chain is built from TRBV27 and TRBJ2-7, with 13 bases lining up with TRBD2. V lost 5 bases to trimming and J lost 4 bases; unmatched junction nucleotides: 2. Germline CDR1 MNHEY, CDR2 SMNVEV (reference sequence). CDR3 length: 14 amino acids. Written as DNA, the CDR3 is TGTGCCAGCAGTACTAGCGGGGGGGGATACGAGCAGTACTTC. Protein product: CASSTSGGGYEQYF.

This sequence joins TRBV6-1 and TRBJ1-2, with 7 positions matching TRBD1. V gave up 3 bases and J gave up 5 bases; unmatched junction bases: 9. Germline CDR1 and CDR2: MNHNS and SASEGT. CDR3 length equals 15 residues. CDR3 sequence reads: CASSDRQGGPYGYTF. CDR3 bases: TGTGCCAGCAGTGATCGACAGGGAGGGCCATATGGCTACACCTTC.

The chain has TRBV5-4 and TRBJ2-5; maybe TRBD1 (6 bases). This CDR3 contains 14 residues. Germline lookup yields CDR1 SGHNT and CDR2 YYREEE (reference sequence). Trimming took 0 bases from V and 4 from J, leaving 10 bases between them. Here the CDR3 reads CASSLDRRGETQYF. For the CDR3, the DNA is TGTGCCAGCAGCTTGGACCGCAGGGGAGAGACCCAGTACTTC.

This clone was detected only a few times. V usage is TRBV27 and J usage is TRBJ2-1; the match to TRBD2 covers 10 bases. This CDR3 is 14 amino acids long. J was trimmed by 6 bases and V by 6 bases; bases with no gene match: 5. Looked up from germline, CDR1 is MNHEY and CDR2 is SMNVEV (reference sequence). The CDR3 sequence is CASSYWTSGNEQFF. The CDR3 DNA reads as TGTGCCAGCAGCTATTGGACTAGCGGCAATGAGCAGTTCTTC.

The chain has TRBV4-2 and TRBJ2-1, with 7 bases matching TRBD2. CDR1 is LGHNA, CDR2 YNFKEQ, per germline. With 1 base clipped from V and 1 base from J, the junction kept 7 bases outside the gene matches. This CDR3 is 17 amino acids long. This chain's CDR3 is CASSQGRGGTSYNEQFF. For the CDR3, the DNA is TGTGCCAGCAGCCAAGGTCGCGGGGGAACATCCTACAATGAGCAGTTCTTC.

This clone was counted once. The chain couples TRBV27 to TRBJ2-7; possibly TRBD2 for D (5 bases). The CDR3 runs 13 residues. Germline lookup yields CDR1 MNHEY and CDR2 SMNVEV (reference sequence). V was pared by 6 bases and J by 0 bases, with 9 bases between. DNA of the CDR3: TGTGCCAGCAGGGAGGACGTCTCCTACGAGCAGTACTTC. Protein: CASREDVSYEQYF.

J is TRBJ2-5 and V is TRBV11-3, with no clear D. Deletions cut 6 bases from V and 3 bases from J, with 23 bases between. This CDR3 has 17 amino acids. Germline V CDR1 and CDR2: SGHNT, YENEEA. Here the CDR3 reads CASSPRVGTSSEETQYF. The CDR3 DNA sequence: TGTGCCAGCAGTCCTAGGGTGGGCACTTCGTCCGAAGAGACCCAGTACTTC. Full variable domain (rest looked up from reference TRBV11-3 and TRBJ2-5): EAGVVQSPRYKIIEKKQPVAFWCNPISGHNTLYWYLQNLGQGPELLIRYENEEAVDDSQLPKDRFSAERLKGVDSTLKIQPAELGDSAVYLCASSPRVGTSSEETQYFGPGTRLLVL.

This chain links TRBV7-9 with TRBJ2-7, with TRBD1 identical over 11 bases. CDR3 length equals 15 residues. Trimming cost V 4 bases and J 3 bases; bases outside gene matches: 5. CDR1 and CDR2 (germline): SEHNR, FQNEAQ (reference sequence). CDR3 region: CASSSHGTGGYEQYF. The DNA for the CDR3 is TGTGCCAGCAGCTCCCACGGGACAGGGGGCTACGAGCAGTACTTC.

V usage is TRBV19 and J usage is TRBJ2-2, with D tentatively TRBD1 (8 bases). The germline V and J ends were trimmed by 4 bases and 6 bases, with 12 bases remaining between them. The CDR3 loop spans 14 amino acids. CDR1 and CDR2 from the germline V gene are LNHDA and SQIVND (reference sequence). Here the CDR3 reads CASSTTGGAGELFF. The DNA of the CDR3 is TGTGCCAGTAGTACCACAGGGGGGGCCGGGGAGCTGTTTTTT.

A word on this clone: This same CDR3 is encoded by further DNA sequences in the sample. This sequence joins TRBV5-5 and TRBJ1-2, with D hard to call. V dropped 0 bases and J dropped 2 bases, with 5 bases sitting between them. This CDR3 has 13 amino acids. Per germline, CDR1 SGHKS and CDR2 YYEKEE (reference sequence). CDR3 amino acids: CASSLAGNYGYTF. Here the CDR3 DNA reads TGTGCCAGCAGCTTGGCAGGAAACTATGGCTACACCTTC.

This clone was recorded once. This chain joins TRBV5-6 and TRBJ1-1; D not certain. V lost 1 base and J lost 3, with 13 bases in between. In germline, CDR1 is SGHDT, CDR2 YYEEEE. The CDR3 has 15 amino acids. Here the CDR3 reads CASSLLTVGDTEAFF. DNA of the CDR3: TGTGCCAGCAGCTTGCTAACGGTCGGGGACACTGAAGCTTTCTTT.

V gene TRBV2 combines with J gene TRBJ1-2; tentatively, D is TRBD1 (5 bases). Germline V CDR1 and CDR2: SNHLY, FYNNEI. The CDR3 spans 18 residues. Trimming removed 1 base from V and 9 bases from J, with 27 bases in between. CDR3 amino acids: CASSEDRQRNRWRMSYTF. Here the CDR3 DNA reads TGTGCCAGCAGTGAAGACCGACAGAGAAACAGGTGGCGGATGAGCTACACCTTC.

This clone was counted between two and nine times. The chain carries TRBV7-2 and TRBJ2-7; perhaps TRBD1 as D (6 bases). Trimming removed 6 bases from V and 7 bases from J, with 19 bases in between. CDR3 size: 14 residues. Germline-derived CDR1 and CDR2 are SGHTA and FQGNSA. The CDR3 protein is CASSQRVGALEQYF. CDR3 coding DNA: TGTGCCAGCAGTCAGAGGGTGGGGGCGCTGGAGCAGTACTTC.

The CDR3 reads CASSRVRGPVYNEQFF. Written as DNA, the CDR3 is TGTGCCAGCAGCCGCGTGAGGGGGCCCGTCTACAATGAGCAGTTCTTC. The chain has TRBV7-8 and TRBJ2-1; TRBD1 matches at 7 bases. In germline, CDR1 is SGHVS, CDR2 FQNEAQ. V dropped 5 bases and J dropped 3; count of bases not matched to a gene: 10. This CDR3 has 16 residues.

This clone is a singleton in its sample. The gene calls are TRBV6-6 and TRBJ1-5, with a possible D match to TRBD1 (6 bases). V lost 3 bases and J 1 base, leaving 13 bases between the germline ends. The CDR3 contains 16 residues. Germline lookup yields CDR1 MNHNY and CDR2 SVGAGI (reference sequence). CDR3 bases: TGTGCCAGCAGTTATCAGACAGGCTGGAGCAATCAGCCCCAGCATTTT. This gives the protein CASSYQTGWSNQPQHF.

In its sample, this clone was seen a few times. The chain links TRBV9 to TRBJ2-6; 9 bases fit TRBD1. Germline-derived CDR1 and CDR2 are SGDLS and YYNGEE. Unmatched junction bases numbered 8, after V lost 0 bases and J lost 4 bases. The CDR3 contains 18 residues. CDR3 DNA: TGTGCCAGCAGCGTAGCTTTGGGACAGGGATACGGGGCCAACGTCCTGACTTTC. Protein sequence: CASSVALGQGYGANVLTF.

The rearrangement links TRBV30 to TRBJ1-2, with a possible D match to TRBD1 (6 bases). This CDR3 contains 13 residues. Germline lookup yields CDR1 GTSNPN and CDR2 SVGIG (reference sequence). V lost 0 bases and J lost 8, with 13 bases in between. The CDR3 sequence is CAWSVQGSIGYTF. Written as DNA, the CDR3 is TGTGCCTGGAGTGTACAGGGTTCAATCGGCTACACCTTC.

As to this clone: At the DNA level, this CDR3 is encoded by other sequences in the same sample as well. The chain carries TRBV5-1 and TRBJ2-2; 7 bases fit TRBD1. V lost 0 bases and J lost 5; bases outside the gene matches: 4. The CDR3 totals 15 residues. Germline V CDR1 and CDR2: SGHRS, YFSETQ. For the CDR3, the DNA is TGCGCCAGCAGCTTGGGCGACAGGGCTACCGGGGAGCTGTTTTTT. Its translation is CASSLGDRATGELFF.

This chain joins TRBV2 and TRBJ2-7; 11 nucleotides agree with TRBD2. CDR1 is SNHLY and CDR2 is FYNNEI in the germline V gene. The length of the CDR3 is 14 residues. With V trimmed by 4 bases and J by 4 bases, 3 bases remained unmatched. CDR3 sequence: CASSALAGVYEQYF. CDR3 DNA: TGTGCCAGCAGTGCACTAGCGGGGGTGTACGAGCAGTACTTC.

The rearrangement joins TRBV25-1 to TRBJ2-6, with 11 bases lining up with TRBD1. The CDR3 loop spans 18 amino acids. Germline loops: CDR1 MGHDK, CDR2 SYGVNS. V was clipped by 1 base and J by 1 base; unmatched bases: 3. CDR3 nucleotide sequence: TGTGCCAGCAGTGAATCCGGGACAGGGGGATCTGGGGCCAACGTCCTGACTTTC. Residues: CASSESGTGGSGANVLTF.

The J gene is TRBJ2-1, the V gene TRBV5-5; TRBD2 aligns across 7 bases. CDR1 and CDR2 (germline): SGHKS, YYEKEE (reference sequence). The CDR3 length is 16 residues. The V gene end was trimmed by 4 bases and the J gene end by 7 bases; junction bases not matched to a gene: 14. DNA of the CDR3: TGTGCCAGCAGCGCAGACTACACGGCCGGGGGGAATGAGCAGTTCTTC. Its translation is CASSADYTAGGNEQFF.

The CDR3 region is CAWNSGGAREQFF. The CDR3 DNA sequence: TGTGCCTGGAATAGCGGGGGGGCAAGGGAGCAGTTCTTC. The J gene is TRBJ2-1, the V gene TRBV30; 11 bases align to TRBD2. V lost 4 bases and J lost 10; bases outside the gene matches: 6. Germline CDR1 is GTSNPN and CDR2 is SVGIG (reference sequence). CDR3 length: 13 amino acids.